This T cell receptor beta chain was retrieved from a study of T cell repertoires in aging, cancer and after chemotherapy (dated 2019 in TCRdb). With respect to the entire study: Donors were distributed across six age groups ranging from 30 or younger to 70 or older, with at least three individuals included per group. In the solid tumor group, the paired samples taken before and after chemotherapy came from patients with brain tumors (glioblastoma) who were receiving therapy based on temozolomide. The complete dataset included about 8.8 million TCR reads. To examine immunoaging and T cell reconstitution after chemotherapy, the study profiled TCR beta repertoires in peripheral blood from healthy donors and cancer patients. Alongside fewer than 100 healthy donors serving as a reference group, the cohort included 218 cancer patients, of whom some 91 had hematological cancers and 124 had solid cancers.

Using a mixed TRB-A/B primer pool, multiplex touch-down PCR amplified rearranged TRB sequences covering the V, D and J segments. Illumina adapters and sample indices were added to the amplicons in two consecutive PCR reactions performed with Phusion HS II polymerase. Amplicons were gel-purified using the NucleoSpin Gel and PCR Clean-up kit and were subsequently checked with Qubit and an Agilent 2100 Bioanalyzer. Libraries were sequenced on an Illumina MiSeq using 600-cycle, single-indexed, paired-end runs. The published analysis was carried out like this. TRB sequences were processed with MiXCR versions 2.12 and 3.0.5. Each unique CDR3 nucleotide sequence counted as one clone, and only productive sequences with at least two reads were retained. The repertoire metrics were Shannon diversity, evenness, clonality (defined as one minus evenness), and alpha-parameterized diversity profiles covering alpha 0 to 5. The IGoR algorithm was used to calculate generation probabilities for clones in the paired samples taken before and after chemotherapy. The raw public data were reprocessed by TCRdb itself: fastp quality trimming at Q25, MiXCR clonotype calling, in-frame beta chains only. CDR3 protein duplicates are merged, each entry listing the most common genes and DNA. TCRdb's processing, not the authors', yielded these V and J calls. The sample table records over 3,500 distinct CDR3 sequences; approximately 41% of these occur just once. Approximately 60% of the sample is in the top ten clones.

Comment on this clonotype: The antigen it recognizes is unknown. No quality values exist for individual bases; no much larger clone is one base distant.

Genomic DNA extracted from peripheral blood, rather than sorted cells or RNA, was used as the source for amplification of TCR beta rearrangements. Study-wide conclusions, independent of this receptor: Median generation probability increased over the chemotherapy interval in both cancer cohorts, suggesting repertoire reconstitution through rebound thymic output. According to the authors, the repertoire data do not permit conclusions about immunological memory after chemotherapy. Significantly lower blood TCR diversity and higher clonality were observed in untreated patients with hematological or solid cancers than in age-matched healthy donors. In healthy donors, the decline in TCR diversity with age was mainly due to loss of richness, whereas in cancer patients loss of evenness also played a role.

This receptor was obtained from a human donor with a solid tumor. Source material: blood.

The DNA is TGTGCCAGCAGCGCCGATCGGCAGGGTAATGAAAAACTGTTTTTT. Translated, it reads CASSADRQGNEKLFF. The chain was built from TRBV7-9 and TRBJ1-4; perhaps TRBD1 is the D gene, with 5 bases matching. Trimming takes 5 bases from V and 4 bases from J, and the germline ends sit 14 bases apart. The cysteine opens and the phenylalanine closes a CDR3 of 15 amino acids. Only CDR3 DNA remains: 45 bases, in frame from the first base. CDR1 and CDR2, per the germline V gene (reference sequence), are SEHNR and FQNEAQ.